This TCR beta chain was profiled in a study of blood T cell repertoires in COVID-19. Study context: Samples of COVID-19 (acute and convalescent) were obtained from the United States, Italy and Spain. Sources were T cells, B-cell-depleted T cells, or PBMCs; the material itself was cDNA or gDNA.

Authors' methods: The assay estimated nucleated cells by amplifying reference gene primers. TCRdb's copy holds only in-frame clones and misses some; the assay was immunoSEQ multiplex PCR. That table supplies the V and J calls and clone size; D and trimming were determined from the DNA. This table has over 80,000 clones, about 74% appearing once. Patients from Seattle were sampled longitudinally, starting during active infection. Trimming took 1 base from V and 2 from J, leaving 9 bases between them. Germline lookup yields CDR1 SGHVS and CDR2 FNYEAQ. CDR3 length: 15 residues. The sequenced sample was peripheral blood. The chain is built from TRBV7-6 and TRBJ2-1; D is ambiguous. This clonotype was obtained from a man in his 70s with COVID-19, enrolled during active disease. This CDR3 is CASSLGALAYNEQFF. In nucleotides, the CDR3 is TGTGCCAGCAGCTTAGGGGCTCTCGCCTACAATGAGCAGTTCTTC.